This TCR beta chain was recovered during a study of blood T cell repertoires in COVID-19. Assay used: immunoSEQ multiplex PCR; TCRdb lists only in-frame clones, some missing. The sample yields fewer than 250,000 clones, approximately 90% seen once. The material sequenced was peripheral blood. This clonotype was obtained from a human donor in a cohort sampled during active COVID-19.

The DNA for the CDR3 is TGTGCCAGCAGCCACACATCTAGCGGGAGAATAGACTACGGGTTCTTC. This sequence encodes CASSHTSSGRIDYGFF. The chain combines TRBV7-9 with TRBJ2-1, with TRBD2 matching 10 bases. The CDR3 spans 16 residues. V shed 5 bases and J 15 bases; nucleotides not matched to a gene: 19. Germline V gene lookup returns CDR1 SEHNR and CDR2 FQNEAQ (reference sequence).